The clone carrying this TCR beta chain showed up just once. The CDR3 has 11 residues. Per germline, CDR1 SQVTM and CDR2 ANQGSEA. Unmatched junction bases numbered 10, after V lost 8 bases and J lost 10 bases. These data are taken from a study of CDR3 diversity in severe acne. TCRdb processed the PCR reads anew with MiXCR; each CDR3 protein has one entry. The sample records about 90,000 distinct CDR3 sequences, 49% being singletons. This sequence joins TRBV29-1 and TRBJ1-1; TRBD1 aligns across 7 bases. Source material: blood. The sequence was obtained from a male donor with severe acne vulgaris. In DNA, the CDR3 is TGCAGCTTAGGGACAGATCGGGGAGCTTTCTTT. It specifies CSLGTDRGAFF. The full variable domain, rest sourced from reference TRBV29-1 and TRBJ1-1, is SAVISQKPSRDICQRGTSLTIQCQVDSQVTMMFWYRQQPGQSLTLIATANQGSEATYESGFVIDKFPISRPNLTFSTLTVSNMSPEDSSIYLCSLGTDRGAFFGQGTRLTVV.